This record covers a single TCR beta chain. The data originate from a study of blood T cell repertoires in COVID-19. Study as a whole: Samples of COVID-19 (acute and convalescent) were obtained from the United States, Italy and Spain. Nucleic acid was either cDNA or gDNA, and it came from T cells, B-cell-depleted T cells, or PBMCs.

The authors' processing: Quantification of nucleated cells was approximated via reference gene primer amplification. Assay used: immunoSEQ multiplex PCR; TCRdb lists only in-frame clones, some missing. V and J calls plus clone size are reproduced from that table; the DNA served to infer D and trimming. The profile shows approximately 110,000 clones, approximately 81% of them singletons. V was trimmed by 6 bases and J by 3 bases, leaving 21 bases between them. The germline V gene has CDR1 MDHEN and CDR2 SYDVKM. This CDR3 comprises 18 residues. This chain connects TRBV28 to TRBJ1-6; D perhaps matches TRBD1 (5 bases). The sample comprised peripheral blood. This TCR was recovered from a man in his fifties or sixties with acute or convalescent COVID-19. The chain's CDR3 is CASSPGGGGQFYNSPLHF. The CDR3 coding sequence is TGTGCCAGCAGCCCTGGGGGGGGTGGACAATTCTATAATTCACCCCTCCACTTT.